This T cell receptor (beta chain) was documented in a study of T cell repertoires in cytomegalovirus infection. Worth noting for this clonotype: Its antigen is currently unknown.

This CDR3 contains 17 residues. Germline V CDR1 and CDR2: LNHDA, SQIVND (reference sequence). Trimming took 3 bases from V and 2 from J, leaving 19 bases between them. TCRdb analysed the reads with MiXCR anew, one entry per CDR3 protein. The data show around 900,000 distinct CDR3 sequences, with around 32% seen just once and around an eighth held by the top ten. The clonotype was recovered from a human donor in good health (CMV status not recorded). Some clones in this sample may be carry-over from other donors' samples. V is TRBV19 and J is TRBJ2-5, with D maybe TRBD1 (5 bases). The sample was cultured CD8+ T cells from PBMCs, taken from culture after CMV antigen stimulation. The chain's CDR3 is CASSMAYAGLEQETQYF. The CDR3 DNA follows: TGTGCCAGTAGTATGGCTTATGCAGGGCTAGAACAAGAGACCCAGTACTTC.